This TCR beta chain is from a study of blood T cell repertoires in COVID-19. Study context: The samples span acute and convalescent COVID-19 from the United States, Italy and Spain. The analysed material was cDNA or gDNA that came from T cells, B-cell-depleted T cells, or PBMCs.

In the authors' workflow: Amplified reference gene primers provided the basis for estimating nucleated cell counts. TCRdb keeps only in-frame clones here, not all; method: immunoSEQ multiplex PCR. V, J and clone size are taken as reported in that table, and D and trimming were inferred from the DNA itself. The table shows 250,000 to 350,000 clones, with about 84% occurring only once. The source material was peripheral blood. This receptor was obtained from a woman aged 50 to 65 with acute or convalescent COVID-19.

The CDR3 here is CASSLGAGTGGDEQFF. The CDR3 DNA reads as TGTGCCAGCAGCTTAGGCGCCGGGACAGGGGGCGATGAGCAGTTCTTC. This chain connects TRBV11-2 to TRBJ2-1, with 12 bases identical to TRBD1. The V gene's germline CDR1 is SGHAT and CDR2 FQNNGV. The length of the CDR3 is 16 residues. After removal of 1 base from V and 8 bases from J, the junction contained 6 bases not matched to a gene.